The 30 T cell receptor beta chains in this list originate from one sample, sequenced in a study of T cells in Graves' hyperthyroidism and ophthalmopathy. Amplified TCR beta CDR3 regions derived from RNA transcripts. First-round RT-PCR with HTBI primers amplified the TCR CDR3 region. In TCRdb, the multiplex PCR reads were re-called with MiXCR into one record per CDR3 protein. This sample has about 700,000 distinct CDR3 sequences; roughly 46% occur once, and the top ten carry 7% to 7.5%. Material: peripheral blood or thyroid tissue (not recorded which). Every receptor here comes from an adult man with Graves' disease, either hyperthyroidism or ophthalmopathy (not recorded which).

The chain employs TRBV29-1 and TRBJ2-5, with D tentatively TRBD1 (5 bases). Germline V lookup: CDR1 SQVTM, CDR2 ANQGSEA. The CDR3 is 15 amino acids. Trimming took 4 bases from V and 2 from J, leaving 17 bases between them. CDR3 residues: CSVAGFGQIQETQYF. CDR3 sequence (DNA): TGCAGCGTTGCAGGGTTTGGGCAGATTCAAGAGACCCAGTACTTC.

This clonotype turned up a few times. CDR3 protein: CASSQGNGAYSNQPQHF. The CDR3, as DNA: TGTGCCAGCAGTCAGGGGAATGGCGCTTATAGCAATCAGCCCCAGCATTTT. The chain combines TRBV15 with TRBJ1-5, with D perhaps matching TRBD1 (6 bases). Germline V gives CDR1 LNHNV, CDR2 YYDKDF (reference sequence). Trimming removed 10 bases at V and 0 bases at J, with 22 bases between. The length of the CDR3 is 17 residues.

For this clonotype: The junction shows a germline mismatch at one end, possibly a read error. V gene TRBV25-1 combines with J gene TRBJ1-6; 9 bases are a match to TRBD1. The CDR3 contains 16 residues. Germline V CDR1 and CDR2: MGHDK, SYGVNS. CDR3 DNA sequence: TGCGCCAGCAGCCAAGATAGGGACAGGGTTAATTCACCCCTCCACTTT. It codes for CASSQDRDRVNSPLHF. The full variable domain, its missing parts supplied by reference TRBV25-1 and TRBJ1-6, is EADIYQTPRYLVIGTGKKITLECSQTMGHDKMYWYQQDPGMELHLIHYSYGVNSTEKGDLSSESTVSRIRTEHFPLTLESARPSHTSQYLCASSQDRDRVNSPLHFGNGTRLTVT.

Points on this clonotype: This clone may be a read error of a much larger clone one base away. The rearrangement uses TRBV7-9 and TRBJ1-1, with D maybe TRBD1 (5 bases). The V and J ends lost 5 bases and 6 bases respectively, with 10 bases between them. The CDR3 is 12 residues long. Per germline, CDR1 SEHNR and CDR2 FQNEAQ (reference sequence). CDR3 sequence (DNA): TGTGCCAGCAGCCGTTGGGGCGCTGAAGCTTTCTTT. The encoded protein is CASSRWGAEAFF.

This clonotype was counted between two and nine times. The CDR3 spells CASSLGTLNEAFF. The DNA for the CDR3 is TGTGCCAGCAGCTTAGGGACACTTAATGAAGCTTTCTTT. This chain uses TRBV11-2 with TRBJ1-1; D might be TRBD1 (5 bases). The germline gives CDR1 SGHAT, CDR2 FQNNGV. This CDR3 has 13 amino acids. V was trimmed by 1 base and J by 7 bases, leaving 10 bases between them.

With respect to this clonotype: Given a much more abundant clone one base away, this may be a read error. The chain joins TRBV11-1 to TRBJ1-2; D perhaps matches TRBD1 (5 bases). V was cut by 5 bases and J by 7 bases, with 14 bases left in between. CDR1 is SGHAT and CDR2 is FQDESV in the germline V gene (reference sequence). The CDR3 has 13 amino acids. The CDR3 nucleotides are TGTGCCAGCAGCCTACTTCCTAGGGGTGGCTACACCTTC. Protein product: CASSLLPRGGYTF.

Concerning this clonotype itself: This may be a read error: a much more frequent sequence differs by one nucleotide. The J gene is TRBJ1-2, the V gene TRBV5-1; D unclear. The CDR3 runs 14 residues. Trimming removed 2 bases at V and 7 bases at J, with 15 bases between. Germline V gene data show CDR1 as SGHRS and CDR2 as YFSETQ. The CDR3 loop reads CASSLQDGRGGYTF. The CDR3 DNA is TGCGCCAGCAGCTTACAAGACGGCAGAGGTGGCTACACCTTC.

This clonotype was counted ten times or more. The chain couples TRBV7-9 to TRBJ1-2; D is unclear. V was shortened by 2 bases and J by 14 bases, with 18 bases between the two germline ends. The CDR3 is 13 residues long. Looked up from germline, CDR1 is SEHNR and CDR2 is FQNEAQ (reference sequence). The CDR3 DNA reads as TGTGCCAGCAGCTTACCACAGACATCCTCCCCAACCTTC. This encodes CASSLPQTSSPTF.

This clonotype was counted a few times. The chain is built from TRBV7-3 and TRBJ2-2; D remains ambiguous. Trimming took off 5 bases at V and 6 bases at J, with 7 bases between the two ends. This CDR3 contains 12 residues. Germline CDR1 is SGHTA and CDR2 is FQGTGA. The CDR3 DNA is TGTGCCAGCAGCAAAAACCCCGGGGAGCTGTTTTTT. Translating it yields CASSKNPGELFF.

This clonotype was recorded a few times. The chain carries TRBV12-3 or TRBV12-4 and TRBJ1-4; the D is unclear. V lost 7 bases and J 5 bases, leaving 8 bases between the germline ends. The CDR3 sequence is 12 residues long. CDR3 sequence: CASNSGNEKLFF. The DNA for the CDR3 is TGTGCCAGCAATTCCGGAAATGAAAAACTGTTTTTT.

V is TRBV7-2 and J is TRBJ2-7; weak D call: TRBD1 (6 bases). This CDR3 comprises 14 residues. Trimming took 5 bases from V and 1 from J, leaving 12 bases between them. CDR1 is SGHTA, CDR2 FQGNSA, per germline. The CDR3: CASSRSGQSYEQYF. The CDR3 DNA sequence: TGTGCCAGCAGCCGCAGCGGACAGTCCTACGAGCAGTACTTC.

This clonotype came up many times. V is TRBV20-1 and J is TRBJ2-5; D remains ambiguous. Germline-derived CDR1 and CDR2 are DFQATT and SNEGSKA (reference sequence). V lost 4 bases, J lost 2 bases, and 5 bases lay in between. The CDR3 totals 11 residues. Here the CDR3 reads CSAIRQETQYF. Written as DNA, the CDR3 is TGCAGTGCTATCAGACAAGAGACCCAGTACTTC.

The DNA of the CDR3 is TGTGCCAGCAGCCAAGATGTAATAGCTGCTGAGACCCAGTACTTC. Protein product: CASSQDVIAAETQYF. The genes are TRBV14 and TRBJ2-5; D not certain. Germline V gene lookup returns CDR1 SGHDN and CDR2 FVKESK. The V and J ends lost 0 bases and 5 bases respectively, with 13 bases between them. CDR3 length: 15 residues.

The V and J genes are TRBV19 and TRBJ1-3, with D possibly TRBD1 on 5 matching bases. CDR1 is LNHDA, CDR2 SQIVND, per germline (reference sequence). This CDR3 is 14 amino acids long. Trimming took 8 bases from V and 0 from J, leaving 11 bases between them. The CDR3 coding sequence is TGTGCCAGTTTAGGGGACCCCTCTGGAAACACCATATATTTT. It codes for CASLGDPSGNTIYF.

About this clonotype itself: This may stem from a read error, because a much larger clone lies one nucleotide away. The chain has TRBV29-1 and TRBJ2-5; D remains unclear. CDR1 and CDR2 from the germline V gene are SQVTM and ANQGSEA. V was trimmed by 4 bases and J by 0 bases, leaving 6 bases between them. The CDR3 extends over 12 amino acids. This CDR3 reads CSVVSYQETQYF. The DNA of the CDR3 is TGCAGCGTTGTCTCGTACCAAGAGACCCAGTACTTC. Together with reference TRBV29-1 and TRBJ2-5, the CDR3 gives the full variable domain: SAVISQKPSRDICQRGTSLTIQCQVDSQVTMMFWYRQQPGQSLTLIATANQGSEATYESGFVIDKFPISRPNLTFSTLTVSNMSPEDSSIYLCSVVSYQETQYFGPGTRLLVL.

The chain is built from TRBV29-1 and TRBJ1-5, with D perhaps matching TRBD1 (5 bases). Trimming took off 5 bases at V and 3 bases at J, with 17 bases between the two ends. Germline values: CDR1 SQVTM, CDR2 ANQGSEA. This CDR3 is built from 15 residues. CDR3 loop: CSVTSGAEINQPQHF. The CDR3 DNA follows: TGCAGCGTTACTTCCGGGGCAGAGATCAATCAGCCCCAGCATTTT. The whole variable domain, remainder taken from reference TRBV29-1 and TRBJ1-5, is SAVISQKPSRDICQRGTSLTIQCQVDSQVTMMFWYRQQPGQSLTLIATANQGSEATYESGFVIDKFPISRPNLTFSTLTVSNMSPEDSSIYLCSVTSGAEINQPQHFGDGTRLSIL.

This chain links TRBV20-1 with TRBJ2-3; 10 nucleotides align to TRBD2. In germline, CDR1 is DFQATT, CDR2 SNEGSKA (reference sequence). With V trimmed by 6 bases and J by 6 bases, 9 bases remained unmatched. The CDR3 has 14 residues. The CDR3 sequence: CSAQSGGAVDTQYF. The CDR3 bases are TGCAGTGCACAAAGCGGGGGGGCCGTCGATACGCAGTATTTT.

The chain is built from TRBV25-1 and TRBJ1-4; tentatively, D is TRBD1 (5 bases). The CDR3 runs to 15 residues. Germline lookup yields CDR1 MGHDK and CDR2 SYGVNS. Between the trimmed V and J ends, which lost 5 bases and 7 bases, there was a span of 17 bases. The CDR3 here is CASSLSWDGSEKLFF. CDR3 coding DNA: TGTGCCAGCAGTTTAAGTTGGGACGGGAGTGAAAAACTGTTTTTT.

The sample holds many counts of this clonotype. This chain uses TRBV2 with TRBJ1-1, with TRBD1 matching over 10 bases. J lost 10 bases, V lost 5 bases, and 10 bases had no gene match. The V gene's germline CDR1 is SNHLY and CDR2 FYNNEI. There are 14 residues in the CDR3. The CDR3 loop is CASSRFPGQGGAFF. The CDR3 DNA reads TGTGCCAGCAGTCGATTCCCCGGACAGGGGGGAGCTTTCTTT.

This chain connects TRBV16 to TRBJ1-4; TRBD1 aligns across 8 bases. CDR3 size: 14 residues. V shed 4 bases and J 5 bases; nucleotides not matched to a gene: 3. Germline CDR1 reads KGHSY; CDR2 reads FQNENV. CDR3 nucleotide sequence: TGTGCCAGCAGCCGGACAGGGACCAATGAAAAACTGTTTTTT. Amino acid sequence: CASSRTGTNEKLFF.

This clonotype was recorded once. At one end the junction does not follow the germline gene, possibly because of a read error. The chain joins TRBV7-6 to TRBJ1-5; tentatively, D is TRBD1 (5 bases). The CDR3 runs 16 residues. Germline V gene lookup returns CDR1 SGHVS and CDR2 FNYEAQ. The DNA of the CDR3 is TGTGCCAGCAGTTTAGAGGGACCACAGCGACATCAGCCCCAGCATTTT. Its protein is CASSLEGPQRHQPQHF.

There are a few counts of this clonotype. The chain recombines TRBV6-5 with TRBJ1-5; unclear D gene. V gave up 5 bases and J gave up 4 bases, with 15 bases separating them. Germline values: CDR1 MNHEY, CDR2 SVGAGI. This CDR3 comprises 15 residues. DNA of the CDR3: TGTGCCAGCAGTACCGCGCGGGGAGCAAATCAGCCCCAGCATTTT. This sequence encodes CASSTARGANQPQHF.

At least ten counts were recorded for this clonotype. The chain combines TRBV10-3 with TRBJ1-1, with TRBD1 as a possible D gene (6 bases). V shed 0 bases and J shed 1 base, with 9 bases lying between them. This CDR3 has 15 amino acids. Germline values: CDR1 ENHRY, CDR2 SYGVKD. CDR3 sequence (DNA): TGTGCCATCAGTGAGTCGCGGGGGGCGAACACTGAAGCTTTCTTT. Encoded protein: CAISESRGANTEAFF.

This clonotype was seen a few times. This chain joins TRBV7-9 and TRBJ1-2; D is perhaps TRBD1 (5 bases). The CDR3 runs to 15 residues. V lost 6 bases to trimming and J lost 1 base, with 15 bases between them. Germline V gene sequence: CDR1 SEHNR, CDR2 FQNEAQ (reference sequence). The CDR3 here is CASREPGPLNYGYTF. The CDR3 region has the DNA TGTGCCAGCAGGGAACCGGGACCTCTTAACTATGGCTACACCTTC.

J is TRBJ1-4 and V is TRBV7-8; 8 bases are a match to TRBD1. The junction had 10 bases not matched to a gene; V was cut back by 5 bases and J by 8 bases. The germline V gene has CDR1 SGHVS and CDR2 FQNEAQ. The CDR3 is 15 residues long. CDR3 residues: CASSPAGQGSEKLFF. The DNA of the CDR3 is TGTGCCAGCAGCCCAGCCGGACAGGGAAGCGAAAAACTGTTTTTT.

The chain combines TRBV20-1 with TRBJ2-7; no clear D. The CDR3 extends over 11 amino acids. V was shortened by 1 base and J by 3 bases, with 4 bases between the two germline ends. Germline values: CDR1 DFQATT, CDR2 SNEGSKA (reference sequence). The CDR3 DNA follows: TGCAGTGCTAGAGCTCTCTACGAGCAGTACTTC. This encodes CSARALYEQYF.

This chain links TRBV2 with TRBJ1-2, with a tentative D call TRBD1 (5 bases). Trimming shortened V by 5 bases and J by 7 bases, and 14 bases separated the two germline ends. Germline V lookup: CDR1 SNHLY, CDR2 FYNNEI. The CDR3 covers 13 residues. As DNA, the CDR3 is TGTGCCAGCAGTTACGGGGGATCGTCTGGCTACACCTTC. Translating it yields CASSYGGSSGYTF.

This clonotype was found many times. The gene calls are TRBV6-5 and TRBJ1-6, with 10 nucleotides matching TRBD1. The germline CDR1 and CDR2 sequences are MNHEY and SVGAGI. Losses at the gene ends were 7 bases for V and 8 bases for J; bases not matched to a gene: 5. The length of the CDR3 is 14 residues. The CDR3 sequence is CASTLGQGDSPLHF. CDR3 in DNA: TGTGCCAGCACCCTCGGACAGGGGGATTCACCCCTCCACTTT.

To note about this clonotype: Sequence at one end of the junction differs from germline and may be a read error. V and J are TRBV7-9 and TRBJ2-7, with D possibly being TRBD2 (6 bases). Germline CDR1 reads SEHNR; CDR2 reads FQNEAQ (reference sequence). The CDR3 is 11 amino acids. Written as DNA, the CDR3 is TGTGCCAGCAGTGAAGGAGGGACCAGAAACTTC. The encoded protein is CASSEGGTRNF.

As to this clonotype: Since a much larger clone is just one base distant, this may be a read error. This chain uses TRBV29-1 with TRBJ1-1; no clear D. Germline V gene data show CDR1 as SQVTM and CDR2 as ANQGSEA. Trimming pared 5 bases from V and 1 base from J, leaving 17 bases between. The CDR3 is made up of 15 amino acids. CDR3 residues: CSVPTLGKRNTEAFF. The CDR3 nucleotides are TGCAGCGTTCCCACTCTTGGGAAACGGAACACTGAAGCTTTCTTT.